This T cell receptor beta chain originates from a study of blood T cells in healthy people across ages. General study findings and limits: When one million T cells were used, diversity estimates were thought to be underestimates.

CDR1 and CDR2 (germline): LGHNA, YSLEER. CDR3 length: 15 residues. Trimming shortened V by 0 bases and J by 2 bases, and 10 bases separated the two germline ends. Combining a sample-barcoded 5' primer with a J-beta primer mix, a second PCR ran for 7 to 11 cycles. Each CDR3 protein gets one entry after TCRdb re-called the 5' RACE reads with MiXCR. This table has 650,000 to 800,000 distinct CDR3 sequences, over 40% appearing once. With regard to this clonotype: Its antigen is currently unknown.

Sample: blood. V usage is TRBV4-3 and J usage is TRBJ2-5; D is possibly TRBD2 (6 bases). This TCR derives from a woman aged 80 or older in good health. CDR3 DNA: TGCGCCAGCAGCCAAGACTGGAGGGTTCAAGAGACCCAGTACTTC. Protein product: CASSQDWRVQETQYF.